The 17 T cell receptor beta chains below come from one sample, sequenced in a study of blood T cell repertoires in COVID-19. TCRdb's table, derived via immunoSEQ multiplex PCR, lists solely in-frame clones and lacks some. The sample has about 100,000 clones, 91% seen once. The sequencing sample was made of peripheral blood. The receptors originated from a man in his fifties or sixties with acute or convalescent COVID-19.

CDR3 amino acids: CASSEVGRREKLFF. Written as DNA, the CDR3 is TGTGCCAGCAGTGAAGTGGGGCGGCGGGAAAAACTGTTTTTT. The chain combines TRBV2 with TRBJ1-4; perhaps TRBD1 as D (5 bases). Germline V gene sequence: CDR1 SNHLY, CDR2 FYNNEI. This CDR3 region has 14 residues. V lost 1 base to trimming and J lost 8 bases, with 11 bases between them.

In regard to this clone: Sequence at one end of the junction differs from germline and may be a read error. The chain's CDR3 is CASSLERNNEQFF. Written as DNA, the CDR3 is TGTGCCAGCAGCCTAGAGCGGAACAATGAGCAGTTCTTC. This chain joins TRBV11-3 and TRBJ2-1, with D possibly being TRBD2 (5 bases). The CDR3 runs 13 residues. The germline gives CDR1 SGHNT, CDR2 YENEEA.

J is TRBJ2-2 and V is TRBV10-1, with 7 bases lining up with TRBD1. Germline-derived CDR1 and CDR2 are WNHNN and SYGVQD (reference sequence). V was clipped by 6 bases and J by 6 bases; unmatched bases: 7. The CDR3 is 14 amino acids. Here the CDR3 reads CASRDTTGAGELFF. The CDR3 DNA reads as TGCGCCAGCAGGGATACTACAGGGGCCGGGGAGCTGTTTTTT.

This chain connects TRBV27 to TRBJ2-7; the D is unclear. This CDR3 has 14 residues. Germline V lookup: CDR1 MNHEY, CDR2 SMNVEV (reference sequence). V was pared by 0 bases and J by 0 bases, with 6 bases between. CDR3 nucleotide sequence: TGTGCCAGCAGTTTATCGCCTAGCTCCTACGAGCAGTACGTC. Amino acids: CASSLSPSSYEQYV.

The gene calls are TRBV27 and TRBJ1-1, with 8 bases lining up with TRBD1. The ends lost 5 bases at V and 0 bases at J; junction bases unmatched: 11. Looked up from germline, CDR1 is MNHEY and CDR2 is SMNVEV (reference sequence). The CDR3 is 17 amino acids. The CDR3 nucleotides read TGTGCCAGCAGTCCCATAGGACAGGGAGGACTGAACACTGAAGCTTTCTTT. This sequence encodes CASSPIGQGGLNTEAFF.

This clone was detected a few times. This rearrangement joins TRBV19 to TRBJ1-1; 7 bases match TRBD1. From germline, CDR1 is LNHDA and CDR2 SQIVND (reference sequence). Trimming cost V 6 bases and J 2 bases; bases outside gene matches: 9. CDR3 length equals 15 residues. CDR3 DNA sequence: TGTGCCAGTAGCCGATACAGGGGCCTTAACACTGAAGCTTTCTTT. Amino acid sequence: CASSRYRGLNTEAFF.

The chain combines TRBV27 with TRBJ1-5; 8 nucleotides line up with TRBD1. Germline V gene sequence: CDR1 MNHEY, CDR2 SMNVEV (reference sequence). The V gene end was trimmed by 6 bases and the J gene end by 2 bases; junction bases not matched to a gene: 9. CDR3 length: 16 amino acids. The CDR3 loop is CASRQTGGIGNQPQHF. CDR3 DNA: TGTGCCAGCAGGCAAACAGGGGGGATTGGCAATCAGCCCCAGCATTTT.

The chain uses TRBV18 and TRBJ1-1, with 7 bases fitting TRBD1. CDR1 KGHSH and CDR2 LQKENI come from the germline V gene. Losses at the gene ends were 6 bases for V and 4 bases for J; bases not matched to a gene: 11. This CDR3 comprises 15 residues. The CDR3 region is CASSLDRVTATEAFF. The CDR3 nucleotides read TGTGCCAGCTCCCTTGACAGGGTTACTGCCACTGAAGCTTTCTTT.

The chain is built from TRBV24-1 and TRBJ2-3, with 12 bases fitting TRBD1. From germline, CDR1 is KGHDR and CDR2 SFDVKD. This CDR3 comprises 15 residues. J gave up 14 bases and V 3 bases, and 11 bases lay outside the gene matches. The CDR3 sequence: CATSDPGQGAWLRYF. The DNA for the CDR3 is TGTGCCACCAGTGATCCGGGACAGGGGGCTTGGTTAAGGTATTTT.

V and J are TRBV7-9 and TRBJ2-6; 8 bases fit TRBD1. Germline CDR1 reads SEHNR; CDR2 reads FQNEAQ (reference sequence). The CDR3 extends over 17 amino acids. Trimming removed 3 bases from V and 0 bases from J; junction bases left unmatched: 4. The DNA for the CDR3 is TGTGCCAGCAGCTTCGACAGGGGAATCTCTGGGGCCAACGTCCTGACTTTC. Encoded protein: CASSFDRGISGANVLTF.

The CDR3 DNA sequence: TGTGCCAGCAGCCCGGGACATGCAACTAATGAAAAACTGTTTTTT. Translation: CASSPGHATNEKLFF. The V and J genes are TRBV11-2 and TRBJ1-4; tentative D call: TRBD1 (6 bases). This CDR3 spans 15 amino acids. Trimming removed 5 bases at V and 0 bases at J, with 10 bases between. Germline V lookup: CDR1 SGHAT, CDR2 FQNNGV.

The CDR3 sequence is CASSLGRTGANSPLHF. The CDR3 DNA sequence: TGCGCCAGCAGCTTGGGCAGGACAGGAGCGAATTCACCCCTCCACTTT. The chain recombines TRBV5-1 with TRBJ1-6; TRBD1 matches 7 bases. With V trimmed by 0 bases and J by 7 bases, 7 bases remained unmatched. CDR1 and CDR2 from the germline V gene are SGHRS and YFSETQ. The CDR3 length is 16 residues.

The chain has TRBV28 and TRBJ2-2, with 13 bases fitting TRBD2. The CDR3 has 14 residues. Losses at the gene ends were 8 bases for V and 4 bases for J; bases not matched to a gene: 1. CDR1 and CDR2 (germline): MDHEN, SYDVKM. CDR3 sequence (DNA): TGTGCCAGCGGACTAGCGGGAGCCACCGGGGAGCTGTTTTTT. This encodes CASGLAGATGELFF.

This clone was seen just once. The chain employs TRBV21-1 and TRBJ2-7; the table calls TRBD2, which could not be checked here. TRBV21-1 is deemed a pseudogene. This CDR3 is built from 11 residues. The CDR3 is CASSISYEQYF. The CDR3 DNA follows: TGTGCCAGCAGCATATCCTACGAGCAGTACTTC.

The J gene is TRBJ2-1, the V gene TRBV18, with 10 positions matching TRBD2. CDR3 length: 14 residues. Trimming cost V 3 bases and J 5 bases; bases outside gene matches: 1. Germline CDR1 and CDR2: KGHSH and LQKENI. CDR3 bases: TGTGCCAGCTCACCCGGGACTAGCGACAATGAGCAGTTCTTC. Translated, it gives CASSPGTSDNEQFF.

This chain links TRBV24-1 with TRBJ2-2; the match to TRBD1 covers 9 bases. This CDR3 is 17 amino acids long. The V gene's germline CDR1 is KGHDR and CDR2 SFDVKD. Unmatched junction bases numbered 9, after V lost 4 bases and J lost 4 bases. The CDR3 region has the DNA TGTGCCACCAGTGACCCGCGACAGGGGGTCTCCACCGGGGAGCTGTTTTTT. The encoded protein is CATSDPRQGVSTGELFF.

The chain combines TRBV6-9 with TRBJ1-6; 7 bases line up with TRBD1. CDR1 is MNHGY and CDR2 is SVAAGI in the germline V gene. The CDR3 has 17 amino acids. V dropped 10 bases and J dropped 8; count of bases not matched to a gene: 20. CDR3 protein: CAIKEAPYRGCDSPLHF. CDR3 coding DNA: TGTGCCATCAAGGAAGCACCATACAGGGGATGCGATTCACCCCTCCACTTT.